The 21 T cell receptor beta chains below all came from one sample that was sequenced in a study of blood T cell repertoires in COVID-19. TCRdb's copy holds only in-frame clones and misses some; the assay was immunoSEQ multiplex PCR. The data show around 300,000 clones, with approximately 83% seen just once and approximately 10% held by the top ten. Sequencing input: peripheral blood. The receptors come from a woman in her 70s with acute or convalescent COVID-19.

The rearrangement links TRBV12-3 or TRBV12-4 to TRBJ1-1; D unresolved. The V gene lost 5 bases and the J gene lost 11 bases, with 12 bases spanning the gap. The length of the CDR3 is 11 residues. CDR3 sequence reads: CASSLQVGAFF. The CDR3 nucleotides read TGTGCCAGCAGTCTCCAGGTGGGTGCTTTCTTT.

The chain is built from TRBV11-2 and TRBJ2-1, with 8 bases lining up with TRBD2. V shed 6 bases and J 4 bases; nucleotides not matched to a gene: 14. The germline V gene has CDR1 SGHAT and CDR2 FQNNGV. CDR3 size: 17 residues. The DNA for the CDR3 is TGTGCCAGCAGTCCTATCGGGTCGGGACTAGTATACAATGAGCAGTTCTTC. Protein product: CASSPIGSGLVYNEQFF.

This clone has a single count. The chain is built from TRBV4-1 and TRBJ1-1; the D is unclear. From germline, CDR1 is MGHRA and CDR2 YSYEKL. Trimming removed 4 bases from V and 11 bases from J, with 20 bases in between. The CDR3 sequence is 14 residues long. As DNA, the CDR3 is TGCGCCAGCAGCCCCCGCACCGCCCGGATGGGCGCTTTCTTT. Amino acid sequence: CASSPRTARMGAFF.

The gene calls are TRBV19 and TRBJ2-3; the match to TRBD2 covers 8 bases. This CDR3 spans 13 amino acids. Trimming took 7 bases from V and 5 from J; bases not matched to a gene: 5. Germline lookup yields CDR1 LNHDA and CDR2 SQIVND (reference sequence). CDR3 in DNA: TGTGCCAGTAACGGGGGGGCCTTAGATACGCAGTATTTT. Protein: CASNGGALDTQYF.

This chain connects TRBV12-3 or TRBV12-4 to TRBJ1-2; 9 nucleotides line up with TRBD1. There are 12 residues in the CDR3. With V trimmed by 6 bases and J by 7 bases, 3 bases remained unmatched. The CDR3 DNA follows: TGTGCCAGCAGAGAGACAGGGGGTGGCTACACCTTC. Residues: CASRETGGGYTF.

This clone is a singleton in its sample. The V gene is TRBV5-1, the J gene TRBJ2-2; the D gene is possibly TRBD2 (6 bases). From germline, CDR1 is SGHRS and CDR2 YFSETQ. V was pared by 3 bases and J by 0 bases, with 12 bases between. CDR3 size: 16 residues. For the CDR3, the DNA is TGCGCCAGCAGCTCGGCGGGACTGACGAACACCGGGGAGCTGTTTTTT. Protein sequence: CASSSAGLTNTGELFF.

The chain has TRBV7-2 and TRBJ2-3, with D maybe TRBD2 (5 bases). The V gene's germline CDR1 is SGHTA and CDR2 FQGNSA. This CDR3 spans 16 amino acids. With 2 bases removed from V and 3 bases from J, the gap between germline ends came to 15 bases. CDR3 DNA: TGTGCCAGCAGCTTACGGGGATCCTCTGGGACAGATACGCAGTATTTT. It is translated as CASSLRGSSGTDTQYF.

V and J are TRBV27 and TRBJ1-6, with 7 bases fitting TRBD1. This CDR3 is built from 14 residues. The J segment lost 7 bases and the V segment lost 3 bases, leaving 3 bases of the junction unmatched. Looked up from germline, CDR1 is MNHEY and CDR2 is SMNVEV (reference sequence). The CDR3 spells CASSFGTANSPLHF. In DNA form, the CDR3 reads TGTGCCAGCAGTTTCGGGACAGCAAATTCACCCCTCCACTTT.

J is TRBJ1-2 and V is TRBV7-9; 8 nucleotides line up with TRBD1. The V gene's germline CDR1 is SEHNR and CDR2 FQNEAQ (reference sequence). The CDR3 has 14 amino acids. The junction had 7 bases not matched to a gene; V was cut back by 3 bases and J by 7 bases. CDR3 coding DNA: TGTGCCAGCAGCTTCGGTCAGGGGGCGGTTGGCTACACCTTC. Its translation is CASSFGQGAVGYTF.

The genes are TRBV7-9 and TRBJ2-1; 11 positions match TRBD1. Germline V gene lookup returns CDR1 SEHNR and CDR2 FQNEAQ (reference sequence). V shed 4 bases and J 4 bases; nucleotides not matched to a gene: 3. The CDR3 totals 15 residues. DNA for the CDR3: TGTGCCAGCAGCTCCGGACAGGGGGCTTACAATGAGCAGTTCTTC. It encodes CASSSGQGAYNEQFF.

J is TRBJ2-5 and V is TRBV18; D perhaps matches TRBD1 (6 bases). V was shortened by 2 bases and J by 2 bases, with 9 bases between the two germline ends. The CDR3 length is 14 residues. Per the germline V gene, CDR1 is KGHSH and CDR2 is LQKENI. DNA of the CDR3: TGTGCCAGCTCACCATTACAGGGACAAGAGACCCAGTACTTC. Its protein product is CASSPLQGQETQYF.

This clone has only a few counts. The CDR3 nucleotides are TGTGCCAGCAGCCAGCAGGCAGGCTACAATGAGCAGTTCTTC. Amino acids: CASSQQAGYNEQFF. The chain uses TRBV14 and TRBJ2-1; no firm D call. Germline assignment: CDR1 SGHDN and CDR2 FVKESK. This CDR3 is built from 14 residues. The V end was cut by 3 bases, the J end by 3 bases, with 9 bases between.

This sequence joins TRBV5-6 and TRBJ2-6; TRBD2 matches at 7 bases. Germline values: CDR1 SGHDT, CDR2 YYEEEE. There are 16 residues in the CDR3. V lost 4 bases to trimming and J lost 3 bases; unmatched junction nucleotides: 7. Here the CDR3 DNA reads TGTGCCAGCAGCCCCAGTCGGGGGGTTGGGGCCAACGTCCTGACTTTC. Encoded protein: CASSPSRGVGANVLTF.

The chain recombines TRBV6-5 with TRBJ1-2; D might be TRBD1 (5 bases). The germline V gene encodes CDR1 MNHEY and CDR2 SVGAGI. The length of the CDR3 is 15 residues. The ends were cut back, 2 bases at V and 5 bases at J, with 15 bases in the middle. The CDR3 protein is CASSYQGRRGYGYTF. The CDR3 region has the DNA TGTGCCAGCAGTTACCAGGGACGGCGGGGGTATGGCTACACCTTC.

The chain links TRBV2 to TRBJ2-7, with D possibly TRBD1 on 6 matching bases. V lost 6 bases to trimming and J lost 0 bases, with 12 bases between them. CDR3 length equals 14 residues. Germline assignment: CDR1 SNHLY and CDR2 FYNNEI. CDR3 nucleotide sequence: TGTGCCAGCAGCTTCGACAGGCTCTCCTACGAGCAGTACTTC. This codes for CASSFDRLSYEQYF.

The chain links TRBV10-2 to TRBJ2-5, with D possibly being TRBD2 (5 bases). Germline lookup yields CDR1 WSHSY and CDR2 SAAADI. The length of the CDR3 is 16 residues. The V gene lost 6 bases and the J gene lost 3 bases, with 20 bases spanning the gap. The CDR3 loop reads CASRAQHGDPKETQYF. CDR3 sequence (DNA): TGCGCCAGCAGAGCCCAACACGGGGATCCCAAAGAGACCCAGTACTTC.

The genes are TRBV3-1 (or the pseudogene TRBV3-2) and TRBJ1-1; TRBD1 matches at 7 bases. Germline values: CDR1 LGHDT, CDR2 YNNKEL (reference sequence). V dropped 4 bases and J dropped 1; count of bases not matched to a gene: 9. The CDR3 consists of 16 residues. The CDR3 nucleotides read TGTGCCAGCAGCCCAAGACAGGGCAGGGGGAACACTGAAGCTTTCTTT. This gives the protein CASSPRQGRGNTEAFF.

The rearrangement uses TRBV11-2 and TRBJ1-2, with 8 positions matching TRBD1. The CDR3 has 14 amino acids. The germline gives CDR1 SGHAT, CDR2 FQNNGV. The V segment lost 5 bases and the J segment 2 bases; nucleotides outside the gene matches: 4. The chain's CDR3 is CASSHRGANYGYTF. The CDR3 DNA reads TGTGCCAGCAGCCACAGGGGGGCGAACTATGGCTACACCTTC. Full variable domain (missing parts from reference TRBV11-2 and TRBJ1-2): EAGVAQSPRYKIIEKRQSVAFWCNPISGHATLYWYQQILGQGPKLLIQFQNNGVVDDSQLPKDRFSAERLKGVDSTLKIQPAKLEDSAVYLCASSHRGANYGYTFGSGTRLTVV.

The chain has TRBV5-4 and TRBJ2-7; D is perhaps TRBD2 (7 bases). This CDR3 contains 13 residues. V was shortened by 4 bases and J by 7 bases, with 15 bases between the two germline ends. CDR1 is SGHNT, CDR2 YYREEE, per germline (reference sequence). This chain's CDR3 is CASSPGGRGEQYF. The CDR3 coding sequence is TGTGCCAGCAGCCCGGGGGGCCGGGGAGAGCAGTACTTC.

V gene TRBV2 combines with J gene TRBJ1-3, with D possibly being TRBD1 (5 bases). Germline V gene data show CDR1 as SNHLY and CDR2 as FYNNEI. The CDR3 spans 13 residues. V lost 8 bases to trimming and J lost 0 bases, with 8 bases between them. The CDR3 sequence: CASPTVSGNTIYF. The DNA of the CDR3 is TGTGCCAGCCCGACAGTCTCTGGAAACACCATATATTTT. Based on the CDR3 plus reference TRBV2 and TRBJ1-3, the full variable domain is EPEVTQTPSHQVTQMGQEVILRCVPISNHLYFYWYRQILGQKVEFLVSFYNNEISEKSEIFDDQFSVERPDGSNFTLKIRSTKLEDSAMYFCASPTVSGNTIYFGEGSWLTVV.

This chain links TRBV5-1 with TRBJ1-2; D possibly corresponds to TRBD1 (6 bases). The V and J ends lost 4 bases and 5 bases respectively, with 15 bases between them. The germline V gene has CDR1 SGHRS and CDR2 YFSETQ. The CDR3 contains 14 residues. The CDR3 DNA reads as TGCGCCAGCAGCCCACGGACAGAGGTATATGGCTACACCTTC. Translation: CASSPRTEVYGYTF.